The present T cell receptor beta chain was sequenced within a study of blood T cell repertoires in COVID-19. Profiled with immunoSEQ multiplex PCR; TCRdb holds only in-frame clones, not every one. The sample has about 310,000 clones, 87% seen once. The source of this sequence is a woman younger than 35 who had recovered from COVID-19. Sequenced input: PBMCs or T cells enriched from blood (not recorded which).

CDR3 sequence reads: CASSTGGFDSPLHF. The CDR3 DNA follows: TGTGCCAGCTCAACCGGGGGTTTCGATTCACCCCTCCACTTT. The chain has TRBV18 and TRBJ1-6, with TRBD1 as a possible D gene (5 bases). V was cut by 5 bases and J by 8 bases, with 13 bases left in between. Germline CDR1 and CDR2: KGHSH and LQKENI. CDR3 size: 14 residues.